This T cell receptor (beta chain) was obtained from a study of metastatic and nonmetastatic thyroid tumors (TCRdb year 2020). A note on the overall study: The researchers compared repertoires between peripheral blood samples and tumor or nodule tissue samples from patients with malignant or benign thyroid disease. Beyond this particular receptor, the publication reports: In both blood and tumor samples, TCR beta diversity was reported to be significantly higher in malignant tumors than in benign nodules.

This clone has more than one count but fewer than ten. Its antigen target is currently unknown. A much larger clonotype is one base distant, so this may be a read error. No treatment had been received by any patient before thyroid surgery. Patient clinical samples collected from about 2011 to 2018 were retrospectively analysed using T-cell receptor beta sequencing. Library generation was performed with PCR. The listed sequencing device is Illumina HiSeq 4000. High-throughput sequencing was used to profile the TCR beta-chain CDR3 region of every patient. Per the original workflow: CDR3 differences across clinicopathological groups were used to build a classifier for discriminating distant-metastatic papillary thyroid cancer patients. To measure repertoire diversity the researchers used the Shannon index, while the Morisita-Horn index served to gauge how similar the tumor and blood repertoires were. Through fastp at Q25 and MiXCR, TCRdb rebuilt clones from the public reads, retaining in-frame beta chains. The V and J calls follow TCRdb's processing rather than the paper's. The sample contains about 93,000 clones, roughly an eighth of them found a single time. The ten top clones hold around 11% of the sample.

The CDR3 sequence holds 13 residues, the cysteine and phenylalanine included. The DNA shown is the 39-base CDR3, in frame from base 1. The germline V gene sets CDR1 to SGHTA and CDR2 to FQGNSA. The sample was blood. This sequence originates from a female donor with papillary thyroid cancer or a benign thyroid nodule (not recorded which). Some clones in this sample may be carry-over from other donors' samples. Recombination connected TRBV7-2 to TRBJ2-3; the D gene remains uncertain. TRBJ1-5 matches the DNA end more closely, so the J call is doubtful. The CDR3 corresponds to CASRQGLAYTQHF. The DNA sequence follows: TGTGCCAGCAGGCAAGGTCTGGCGTATACGCAGCATTTT.